The present T cell receptor beta chain was sequenced within a study of T cell responses to AZD1222 COVID-19 vaccine. Study background: Second-dose timings of about 4 or about 12 weeks were pooled. Study conclusions and caveats: The breadth and depth of Spike-specific TCRs increased once two AZD1222 doses had been given. All repertoire sampling was performed exclusively after the peak T cell response. Within unmutated variant regions lay the reported targets of nearly half of spike-specific TCRs.

Assay used: immunoSEQ multiplex PCR; TCRdb lists only in-frame clones, some missing. Here the sample spans some 96,000 clones, approximately 87% being singletons. Worth noting for this clone: Its antigen is undetermined.

Looked up from germline, CDR1 is SGHTA and CDR2 is FQGNSA. V was trimmed by 4 bases and J by 2 bases, leaving 12 bases between them. The CDR3 loop spans 15 amino acids. This sequence joins TRBV7-2 and TRBJ1-5; D gene uncertain. The sequences come from peripheral blood, collected on day 0 of AZD1222 vaccination. The receptor was derived from an adult in good health. The CDR3 DNA follows: TGTGCCAGCAGCTCACAGCGGGTAGGCAATCAGCCCCAGCATTTT. Its translation is CASSSQRVGNQPQHF. Full variable domain (outside the CDR3, taken from reference TRBV7-2 and TRBJ1-5): GAGVSQSPSNKVTEKGKDVELRCDPISGHTALYWYRQSLGQGLEFLIYFQGNSAPDKSGLPSDRFSAERTGGSVSTLTIQRTQQEDSAVYLCASSSQRVGNQPQHFGDGTRLSIL.